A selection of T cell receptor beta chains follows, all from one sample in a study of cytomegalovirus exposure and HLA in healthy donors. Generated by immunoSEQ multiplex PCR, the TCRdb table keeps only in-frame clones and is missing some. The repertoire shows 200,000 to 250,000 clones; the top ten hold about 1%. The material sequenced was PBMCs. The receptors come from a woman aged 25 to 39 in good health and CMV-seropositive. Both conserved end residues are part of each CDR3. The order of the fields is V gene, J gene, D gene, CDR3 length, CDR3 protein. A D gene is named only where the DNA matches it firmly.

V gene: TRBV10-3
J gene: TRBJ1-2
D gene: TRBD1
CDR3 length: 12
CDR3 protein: CAIRGQGAGYTF

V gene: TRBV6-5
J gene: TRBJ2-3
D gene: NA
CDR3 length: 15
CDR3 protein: CASSYSRQAPSTQYF

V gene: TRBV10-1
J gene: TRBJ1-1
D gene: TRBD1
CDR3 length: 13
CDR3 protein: CASSESDRGEAFF

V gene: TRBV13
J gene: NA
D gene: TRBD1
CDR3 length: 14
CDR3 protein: CASSPGGRSYEQYF

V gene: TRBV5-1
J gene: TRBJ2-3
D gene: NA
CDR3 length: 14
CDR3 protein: CASSFGTSTDTQYF

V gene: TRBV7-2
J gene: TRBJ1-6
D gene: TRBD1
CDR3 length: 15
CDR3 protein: CASSLVTGGTSPLHF

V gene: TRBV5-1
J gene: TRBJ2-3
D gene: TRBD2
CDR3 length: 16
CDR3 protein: CASSLGPSGGTDTQYF

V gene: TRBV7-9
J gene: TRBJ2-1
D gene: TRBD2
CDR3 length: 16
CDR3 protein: CASSLSLAGGYNEQFF

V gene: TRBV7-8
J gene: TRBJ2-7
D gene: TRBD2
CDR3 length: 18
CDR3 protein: CASSLLGFASGKTYEQYF

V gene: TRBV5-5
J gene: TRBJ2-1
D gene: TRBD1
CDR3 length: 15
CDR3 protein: CASSLAQGAWDEQFF

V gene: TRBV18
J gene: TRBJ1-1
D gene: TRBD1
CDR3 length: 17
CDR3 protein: CASSPQGDRRRYTEAFF

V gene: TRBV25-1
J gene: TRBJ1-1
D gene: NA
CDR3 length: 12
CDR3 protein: CASSVHASEAFF

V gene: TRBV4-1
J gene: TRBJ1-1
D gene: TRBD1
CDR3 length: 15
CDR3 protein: CASSPSPQGAGEAFF

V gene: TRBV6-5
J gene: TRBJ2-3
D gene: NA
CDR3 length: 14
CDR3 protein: CASSSLLPADTQYF

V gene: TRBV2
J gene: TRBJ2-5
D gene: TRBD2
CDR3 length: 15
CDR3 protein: CASGFGRGNQETQYF

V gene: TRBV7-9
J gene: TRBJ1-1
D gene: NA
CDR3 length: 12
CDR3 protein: CASSLIIAEAFF

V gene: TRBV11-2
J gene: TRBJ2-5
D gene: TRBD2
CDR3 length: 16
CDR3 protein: CASSPQGLADQETQYF

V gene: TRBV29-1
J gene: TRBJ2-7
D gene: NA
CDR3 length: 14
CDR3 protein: CSVLTALGGKEQYF

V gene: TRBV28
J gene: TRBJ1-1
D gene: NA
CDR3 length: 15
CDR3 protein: CASSSVGQTTHEAFF

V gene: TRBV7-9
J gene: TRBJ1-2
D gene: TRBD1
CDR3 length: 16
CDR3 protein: CASSLGDRLLNYGYTF

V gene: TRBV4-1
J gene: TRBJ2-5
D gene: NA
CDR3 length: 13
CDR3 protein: CASSHGLLETQYF

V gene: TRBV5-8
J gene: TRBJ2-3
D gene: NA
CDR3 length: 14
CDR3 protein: CASSLVQGSDTQYF

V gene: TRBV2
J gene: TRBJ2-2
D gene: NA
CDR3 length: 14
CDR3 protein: CASSERELTGELFF

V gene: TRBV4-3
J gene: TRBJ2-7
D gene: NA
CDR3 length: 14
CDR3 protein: CASSQDRGSYEQYF

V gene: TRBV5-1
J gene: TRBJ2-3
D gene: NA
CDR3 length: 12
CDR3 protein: CASSPLSGTQYF

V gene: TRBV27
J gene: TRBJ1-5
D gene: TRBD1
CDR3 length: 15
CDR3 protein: CASSWGGTGSQPQHF

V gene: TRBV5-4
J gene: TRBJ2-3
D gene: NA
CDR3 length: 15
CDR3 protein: CASSLEGGVTDTQYF

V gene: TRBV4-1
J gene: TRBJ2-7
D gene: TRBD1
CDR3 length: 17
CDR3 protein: CASSQEGATGSLYEQYF

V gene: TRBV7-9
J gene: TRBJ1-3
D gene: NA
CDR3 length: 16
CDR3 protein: CASSLATAFSGNTIYF

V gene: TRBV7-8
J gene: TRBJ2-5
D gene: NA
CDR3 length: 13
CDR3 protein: CASTRRPQETQYF

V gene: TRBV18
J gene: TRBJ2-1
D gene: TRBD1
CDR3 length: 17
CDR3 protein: CASSRAPGQASYNEQFF

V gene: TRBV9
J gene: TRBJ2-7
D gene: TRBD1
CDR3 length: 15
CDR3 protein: CASSVGDRPPYEQYF

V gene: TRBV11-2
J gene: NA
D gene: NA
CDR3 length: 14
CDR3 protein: CASSLVGTPYEQYF

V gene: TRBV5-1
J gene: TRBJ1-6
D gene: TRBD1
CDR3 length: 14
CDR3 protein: CASSLRTGDSPLHF

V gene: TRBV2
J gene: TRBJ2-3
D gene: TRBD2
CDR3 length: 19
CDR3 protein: CASSATLAGGPRSTDTQYF

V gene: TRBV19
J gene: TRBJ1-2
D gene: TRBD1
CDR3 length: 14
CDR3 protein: CASRGQGAFAGYTF

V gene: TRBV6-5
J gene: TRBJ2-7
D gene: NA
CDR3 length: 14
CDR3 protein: CASSYFVGSGEQYF

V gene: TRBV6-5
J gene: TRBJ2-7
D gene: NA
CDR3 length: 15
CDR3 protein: CASSYQLDTPYEQYF

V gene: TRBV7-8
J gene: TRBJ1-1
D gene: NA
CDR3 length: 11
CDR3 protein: CASRVDTEAFF

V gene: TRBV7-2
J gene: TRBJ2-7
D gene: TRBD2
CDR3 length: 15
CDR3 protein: CASSYAASGSGEQYF

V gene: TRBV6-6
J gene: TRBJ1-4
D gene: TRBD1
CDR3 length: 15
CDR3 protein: CASTRQGGISEKLFF

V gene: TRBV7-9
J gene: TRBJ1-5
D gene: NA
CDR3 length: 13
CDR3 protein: CASSRQGNQPQHF

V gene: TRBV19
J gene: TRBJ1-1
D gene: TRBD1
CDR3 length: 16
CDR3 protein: CASRKTGVRVNTEAFF

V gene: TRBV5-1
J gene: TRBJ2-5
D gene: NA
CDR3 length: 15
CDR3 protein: CASSGGWTEEETQYF

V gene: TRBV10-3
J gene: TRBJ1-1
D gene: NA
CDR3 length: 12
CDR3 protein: CAISEAGTEAFF